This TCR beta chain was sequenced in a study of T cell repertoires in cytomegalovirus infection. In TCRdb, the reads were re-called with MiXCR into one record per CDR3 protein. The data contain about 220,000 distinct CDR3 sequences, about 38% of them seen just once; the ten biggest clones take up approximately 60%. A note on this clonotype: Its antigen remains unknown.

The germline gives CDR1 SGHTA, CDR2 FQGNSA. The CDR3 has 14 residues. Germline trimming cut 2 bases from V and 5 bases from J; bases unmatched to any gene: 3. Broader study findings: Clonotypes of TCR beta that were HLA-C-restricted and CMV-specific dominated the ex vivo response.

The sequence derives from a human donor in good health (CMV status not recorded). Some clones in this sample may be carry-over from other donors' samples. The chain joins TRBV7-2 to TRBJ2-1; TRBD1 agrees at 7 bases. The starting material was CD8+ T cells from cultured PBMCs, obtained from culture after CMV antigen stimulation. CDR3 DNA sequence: TGTGCCAGCAGCTTACCAGGGACAGACAATGAGCAGTTCTTC. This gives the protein CASSLPGTDNEQFF.